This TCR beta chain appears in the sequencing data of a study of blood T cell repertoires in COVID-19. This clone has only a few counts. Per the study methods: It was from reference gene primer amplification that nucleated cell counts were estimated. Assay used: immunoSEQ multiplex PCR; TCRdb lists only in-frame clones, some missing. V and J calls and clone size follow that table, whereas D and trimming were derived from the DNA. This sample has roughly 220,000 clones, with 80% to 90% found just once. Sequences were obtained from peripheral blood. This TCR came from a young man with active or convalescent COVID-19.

This CDR3 reads CASSPRTGANTEAFF. The DNA for the CDR3 is TGTGCCAGCAGTCCCAGGACAGGGGCGAACACTGAAGCTTTCTTT. The J gene is TRBJ1-1, the V gene TRBV28; 9 nucleotides agree with TRBD1. This CDR3 has 15 amino acids. V lost 5 bases to trimming and J lost 1 base; unmatched junction nucleotides: 5. The germline V gene encodes CDR1 MDHEN and CDR2 SYDVKM.